This T cell receptor beta chain was recovered during a study of cytomegalovirus exposure and HLA in healthy donors. Findings of the study overall: With high specificity and sensitivity, the classifier reportedly diagnosed cytomegalovirus status. A missense variant in DCLRE1C was later tied to TCR beta V- and J-gene trimming. A prior analysis recorded that most TCR beta V segments were productive about 87% or about 30% of the time. CMV serostatus was the sole immune exposure data available.

This CDR3 region has 14 residues. The V end lost 7 bases, the J end lost 0 bases, and 13 bases lay between the germline ends. CDR1 MDHEN and CDR2 SYDVKM come from the germline V gene. Regarding this clone: Its antigen is currently unknown.

Use of 60 Vbeta and 13 Jbeta primers characterized the PCR. TCRdb's table, derived via immunoSEQ multiplex PCR, lists solely in-frame clones and lacks some. This table has 80,000 to 95,000 clones, roughly 63% appearing once. This sequence originates from a woman aged 25 to 39 in good health and CMV-seronegative. Sequencing was carried out using PBMCs. The chain is built from TRBV28 and TRBJ2-7; weak D call: TRBD2 (5 bases). CDR3 DNA: TGTGCCAGCACCCTTTCGGGGAGCTCCTACGAGCAGTACTTC. Translating it yields CASTLSGSSYEQYF.